Listed below are T cell receptor beta chains from one sample, sequenced in a study of human T cells and chemical hapten exposure. MiXCR, applied by TCRdb to the RACE reads, yields one record per CDR3 protein. The sample records about 45,000 distinct CDR3 sequences, 3.5% to 5% being singletons. Sequences were obtained from whole blood. The receptors stem from a human donor in good health. Some clones in this sample may be carry-over from other donors' samples. Both conserved end residues are part of each CDR3. A D gene is named only where the DNA matches it firmly. The size of a clone is reported for some rows only, either as once, few or many, or as a class for expanded clones.

abundance	v_gene	j_gene	d_gene	CDR3aa	CDR3nt
few	TRBV9	TRBJ1-4	TRBD1	CASSPGQGAATNEKLFF	TGTGCCAGCAGTCCGGGACAGGGGGCTGCAACTAATGAAAAACTGTTTTTT
.	TRBV30	TRBJ1-5	.	CAWSALGFGQPQHF	TGTGCCTGGAGCGCCTTAGGATTTGGTCAGCCCCAGCATTTT
many	TRBV30	TRBJ2-6	TRBD1	CAWSGYTDRGPYPGANVLTF	TGTGCCTGGAGCGGTTATACGGACAGGGGCCCCTACCCTGGGGCCAACGTCCTGACTTTC
many	TRBV5-6	TRBJ1-6	.	CASSLAGYNSPLHF	TGTGCCAGCAGCTTGGCAGGCTATAATTCACCCCTCCACTTT
few	TRBV12-3/TRBV12-4	TRBJ2-1	TRBD2	CASSFRGLAGNNEQFF	TGTGCCAGCAGTTTTCGGGGACTAGCGGGCAACAATGAGCAGTTCTTC
many	TRBV20-1	TRBJ1-5	.	CSARDVSQPQHF	TGCAGTGCTAGAGATGTTAGTCAGCCCCAGCATTTT
many	TRBV27	TRBJ1-1	.	CASSFAGGTGTEAFF	TGTGCCAGCAGTTTTGCCGGGGGGACGGGCACTGAAGCTTTCTTT
many	TRBV5-1	TRBJ2-7	TRBD2	CASSSGLAGGPASYEQYF	TGCGCCAGCAGCTCCGGACTAGCGGGAGGCCCAGCCTCCTACGAGCAGTACTTC
.	TRBV10-3	TRBJ2-2	.	CAISEETGELFF	TGTGCCATCAGTGAGGAGACCGGGGAGCTGTTTTTT
many	TRBV2	TRBJ2-7	TRBD1	CASSRDSRYEQYF	TGTGCCAGCAGTCGGGACAGTAGGTACGAGCAGTACTTC
many	TRBV28	TRBJ2-7	.	CASRGTAYEQYF	TGTGCCAGCAGGGGGACTGCGTACGAGCAGTACTTC
many	TRBV2	TRBJ1-6	TRBD1	CASRDRATGGYNSPLHF	TGTGCCAGCAGAGATCGAGCCACAGGGGGCTATAATTCACCCCTCCACTTT
.	TRBV6-6	TRBJ1-2	.	CASNQLRGYTF	TGTGCCAGCAACCAGCTAAGGGGCTACACCTTC
many	TRBV3-1	TRBJ1-2	.	CASSQADRRYGYTF	TGTGCCAGCAGCCAAGCGGACAGACGGTATGGCTACACCTTC
many	TRBV29-1	TRBJ2-7	.	CSVVAPSSYEQYF	TGCAGCGTCGTGGCCCCCAGCTCTTACGAGCAGTACTTC
medium-sized	TRBV29-1	TRBJ1-1	TRBD1	CSVTRTGDTEAFF	TGCAGCGTTACCAGAACAGGGGACACTGAAGCTTTCTTT
many	TRBV19	TRBJ2-1	TRBD1	CARVRDRLGPRDNEQFF	TGTGCCAGGGTACGGGACAGGTTGGGCCCAAGGGACAATGAGCAGTTCTTC
many	TRBV28	TRBJ2-7	TRBD2	CASITFGASGSYEQYF	TGTGCCAGCATCACCTTCGGGGCTAGCGGATCCTACGAGCAGTACTTC
many	TRBV6-1	TRBJ2-5	TRBD2	CASSRLAGGPETQYF	TGTGCCAGCAGCAGACTAGCGGGAGGGCCGGAGACCCAGTACTTC
.	TRBV27	TRBJ2-7	.	CASSLFAGLGFEQYF	TGTGCCAGCAGTTTATTTGCAGGCCTAGGTTTTGAGCAGTACTTC
few	TRBV20-1	TRBJ2-1	TRBD2	CSARGTSGRGDEQFF	TGCAGTGCTAGAGGAACTAGCGGGAGAGGTGATGAGCAGTTCTTC
many	TRBV18	TRBJ2-5	.	CASSRAGSLQETQYF	TGTGCCAGCTCAAGAGCCGGGAGCCTCCAAGAGACCCAGTACTTC
many	TRBV6-5	TRBJ2-3	.	CASSFGRRALKEDTQYF	TGTGCCAGCAGTTTCGGTAGGCGGGCCCTCAAGGAAGATACGCAGTATTTT
many	TRBV25-1	TRBJ2-7	.	CATQQGYEQYF	TGTGCCACCCAACAGGGTTACGAGCAGTACTTC
many	TRBV29-1	TRBJ2-1	TRBD2	CSVPGLAGSSYNEQFF	TGCAGCGTTCCGGGACTAGCGGGGAGCTCCTACAATGAGCAGTTCTTC
.	TRBV15	TRBJ2-2	.	CATSRDLGVAGELFF	TGTGCCACCAGCAGAGATCTAGGAGTGGCCGGGGAGCTGTTTTTT
many	TRBV4-2	TRBJ2-7	TRBD2	CASSQDLGGGTSSYEQYF	TGTGCCAGCAGCCAAGATCTGGGCGGGGGGACAAGCTCCTACGAGCAGTACTTC
.	TRBV3-1	TRBJ2-1	.	CASSLLDEQFF	TGTGCCAGCAGCCTGTTGGATGAGCAGTTCTTC
many	TRBV11-2	TRBJ2-2	TRBD1	CASSSLRTGGRIGELFF	TGTGCCAGCAGCTCCTTAAGGACAGGGGGCCGGATCGGGGAGCTGTTTTTT
many	TRBV24-1	TRBJ2-1	.	CATSFRDSFSYNEQFF	TGTGCCACCTCGTTTCGGGACTCCTTCTCCTACAATGAGCAGTTCTTC
.	TRBV29-1	TRBJ1-3	TRBD1	CSVWAGGGNTIYF	TGCAGCGTTTGGGCAGGGGGCGGAAACACCATATATTTT
many	TRBV12-3/TRBV12-4	TRBJ2-3	.	CASSSRGTSTDTQYF	TGTGCCAGCAGCTCCCGAGGCACCAGCACAGATACGCAGTATTTT
.	TRBV28	TRBJ2-3	.	CASRPGTDQLPQYF	TGTGCCAGCAGACCTGGGACCGATCAATTGCCGCAGTATTTT
few	TRBV6-2/TRBV6-3	TRBJ1-1	TRBD1	CASSRNIQGGAEAFF	TGTGCCAGCAGCCGTAATATTCAGGGGGGGGCTGAAGCTTTCTTT
.	TRBV10-3	TRBJ2-7	TRBD2	CAINTGTSGTYEQYF	TGTGCCATCAATACCGGGACTAGCGGGACGTACGAGCAGTACTTC
.	TRBV20-1	TRBJ2-5	.	CSASQMGAQETQYF	TGCAGTGCGAGTCAGATGGGGGCCCAAGAGACCCAGTACTTC
.	TRBV7-8	TRBJ1-5	TRBD1	CASSLYSQGVNQPQHF	TGTGCCAGCAGCTTGTACTCACAGGGGGTCAATCAGCCCCAGCATTTT
many	TRBV6-5	TRBJ1-1	.	CASSEDRGVTEAFF	TGTGCCAGCAGTGAGGACAGAGGGGTCACTGAAGCTTTCTTT
few	TRBV20-1	TRBJ2-5	TRBD2	CSASPSGPRETQYF	TGCAGTGCTAGCCCTAGCGGTCCGCGGGAGACCCAGTACTTC
many	TRBV27	TRBJ1-1	.	CASSLGRSTEAFF	TGTGCCAGCAGTTTAGGGAGGTCCACTGAAGCTTTCTTT
.	TRBV3-1	TRBJ1-6	.	CASSPGQRNSPLHF	TGTGCCAGCAGCCCCGGACAGAGGAATTCACCCCTCCACTTT
many	TRBV9	TRBJ2-7	.	CASSPGLGQYEQYF	TGTGCCAGCAGCCCCGGTTTAGGCCAGTACGAGCAGTACTTC
.	TRBV5-1	TRBJ2-4	.	CASKEADSGVAKNIQYF	TGCGCCAGCAAAGAAGCGGATTCAGGCGTAGCCAAAAACATTCAGTACTTC
.	TRBV7-3	TRBJ2-6	.	CASSSKGGSGANVLTF	TGTGCCAGCAGCTCTAAGGGGGGTTCTGGGGCCAACGTCCTGACTTTC
few	TRBV29-1	TRBJ2-1	TRBD2	CSVAPGLANEQFF	TGCAGCGTTGCCCCGGGACTAGCAAATGAGCAGTTCTTC
.	TRBV6-2/TRBV6-3	TRBJ2-7	.	CASSSGTSFSYEQYF	TGTGCCAGCAGTTCCGGGACCTCCTTTTCCTACGAGCAGTACTTC
many	TRBV29-1	TRBJ2-3	TRBD2	CSGGTSGNTDTQYF	TGCAGCGGGGGGACTAGCGGGAACACAGATACGCAGTATTTT
many	TRBV6-5	TRBJ2-3	TRBD2	CASSYGRTSGRDTQYF	TGTGCCAGCAGTTACGGGCGGACTAGCGGGAGAGATACGCAGTATTTT
many	TRBV12-3/TRBV12-4	TRBJ2-1	TRBD2	CASSPEGGRANEQFF	TGTGCCAGCAGCCCAGAGGGCGGGAGGGCCAATGAGCAGTTCTTC
few	TRBV6-6	TRBJ2-3	.	CASSSPLAFTDTQYF	TGTGCCAGCAGTTCCCCCCTAGCGTTCACAGATACGCAGTATTTT
few	TRBV10-1	TRBJ2-2	.	CASSAGVGGNTGELFF	TGCGCCAGCAGTGCCGGGGTCGGCGGGAACACCGGGGAGCTGTTTTTT
few	TRBV7-8	TRBJ2-7	TRBD2	CASSFTSGGDYEQYF	TGTGCCAGCAGCTTCACTAGCGGGGGGGACTACGAGCAGTACTTC
many	TRBV28	TRBJ2-6	.	CASSPEQNSGANVLTF	TGTGCCAGCAGTCCAGAACAGAACTCTGGGGCCAACGTCCTGACTTTC
many	TRBV6-1	TRBJ1-2	TRBD1	CASSEGTGGVYGYTF	TGTGCCAGCAGTGAAGGAACAGGGGGTGTCTATGGCTACACCTTC
many	TRBV27	TRBJ2-3	TRBD2	CASSLSTSGRSDTQYF	TGTGCCAGCAGTTTATCTACTAGCGGGAGGTCAGATACGCAGTATTTT
few	TRBV9	TRBJ2-3	.	CASSVGSGADTQYF	TGTGCCAGCAGCGTAGGCAGCGGAGCAGATACGCAGTATTTT
many	TRBV29-1	TRBJ2-1	.	CSAVEGGQFF	TGCAGCGCCGTTGAGGGGGGGCAGTTCTTC
many	TRBV9	TRBJ2-3	TRBD2	CASSEEGLADTQYF	TGTGCCAGCAGCGAGGAGGGACTAGCAGATACGCAGTATTTT
many	TRBV29-1	TRBJ2-3	.	CSGALAGRPDTQYF	TGCAGCGGGGCCCTTGCGGGCCGGCCAGATACGCAGTATTTT